These 25 T cell receptor beta chains originate from one sample sequenced in a study of cytomegalovirus exposure and HLA in healthy donors. Both 60 Vbeta primers and 13 Jbeta primers went into the PCR. The method was immunoSEQ multiplex PCR; TCRdb's version includes in-frame clones alone and lacks a portion of them. The table records approximately 170,000 clones, about 77% of them present only once. Material for sequencing was PBMCs. Source of these receptors: a middle-aged woman in good health and CMV-seropositive.

J is TRBJ2-7 and V is TRBV18, with a possible D match to TRBD2 (6 bases). Germline values: CDR1 KGHSH, CDR2 LQKENI. The CDR3 spans 13 residues. Deletions cut 6 bases from V and 1 base from J, with 10 bases between. As DNA, the CDR3 is TGTGCCAGCTCGATAGCGGAATCCTACGAGCAGTACTTC. Translation gives CASSIAESYEQYF.

The V gene is TRBV18, the J gene TRBJ1-2; no clear D gene. The CDR3 has 14 residues. CDR1 is KGHSH and CDR2 is LQKENI in the germline V gene. V dropped 4 bases and J dropped 4 bases, with 13 bases sitting between them. The CDR3 loop reads CASSLDTTAYGYTF. In DNA form, the CDR3 reads TGTGCCAGCTCACTAGACACCACCGCCTATGGCTACACCTTC. Looking up the rest from reference TRBV18 and TRBJ1-2 gives the full variable domain: NAGVMQNPRHLVRRRGQEARLRCSPMKGHSHVYWYRQLPEEGLKFMVYLQKENIIDESGMPKERFSAEFPKEGPSILRIQQVVRGDSAAYFCASSLDTTAYGYTFGSGTRLTVV.

The chain joins TRBV27 to TRBJ2-5, with 10 bases identical to TRBD2. With 3 bases clipped from V and 5 bases from J, the junction kept 3 bases outside the gene matches. The CDR3 extends over 14 amino acids. Germline V gene data show CDR1 as MNHEY and CDR2 as SMNVEV (reference sequence). Written as DNA, the CDR3 is TGTGCCAGCAGTTTCGCTAGCGGGAGTGAGACCCAGTACTTC. Amino acids: CASSFASGSETQYF.

J is TRBJ1-1 and V is TRBV7-2; D is unclear. The CDR3 is 15 amino acids. Germline V gene sequence: CDR1 SGHTA, CDR2 FQGNSA. V lost 1 base to trimming and J lost 8 bases, with 17 bases between them. The CDR3 nucleotides read TGTGCCAGCAGCTTAGGGTTGATTACCGGTAGAGAAGCTTTCTTT. Its protein product is CASSLGLITGREAFF.

The gene calls are TRBV4-2 and TRBJ2-3; 15 bases agree with TRBD2. Losses at the gene ends were 4 bases for V and 3 bases for J; bases not matched to a gene: 11. The CDR3 is 19 residues long. Germline lookup yields CDR1 LGHNA and CDR2 YNFKEQ. CDR3 DNA sequence: TGTGCCAGCAGCCCATGGACTAGCGGGAGGGCCGTTAAGACAGATACGCAGTATTTT. Translated, it gives CASSPWTSGRAVKTDTQYF.

This chain links TRBV9 with TRBJ1-1; the D gene is possibly TRBD1 (5 bases). With 2 bases removed from V and 9 bases from J, the gap between germline ends came to 17 bases. The length of the CDR3 is 14 residues. Germline V lookup: CDR1 SGDLS, CDR2 YYNGEE. The CDR3 spells CASSVEQAGAQAFF. DNA of the CDR3: TGTGCCAGCAGCGTGGAACAGGCTGGGGCCCAAGCTTTCTTT.

This chain uses TRBV5-4 with TRBJ2-2; 9 bases are a match to TRBD1. CDR1 SGHNT and CDR2 YYREEE come from the germline V gene (reference sequence). V lost 4 bases, J lost 3 bases, and 1 base stayed unmatched. The CDR3 contains 14 residues. The CDR3 region is CASSRDRDTGELFF. The DNA of the CDR3 is TGTGCCAGCAGCCGGGACAGGGACACCGGGGAGCTGTTTTTT.

The V and J genes are TRBV6-5 and TRBJ2-7, with TRBD2 identical over 14 bases. J lost 9 bases, V lost 2 bases, and 9 bases had no gene match. Germline loops: CDR1 MNHEY, CDR2 SVGAGI. The CDR3 has 16 amino acids. CDR3 in amino acids: CASSYTRTSGRNVQYF. CDR3 sequence (DNA): TGTGCCAGCAGTTACACCCGGACTAGCGGGAGGAATGTGCAGTACTTC.

The V call is TRBV7-2, the J call TRBJ1-1, with D uncertain. Trimming stripped 1 base from V and 2 bases from J, with 11 bases between. CDR3 length: 15 residues. The germline V gene encodes CDR1 SGHTA and CDR2 FQGNSA. CDR3 nucleotides: TGTGCCAGCAGCTTAGATGGAGGAGAAAACACTGAAGCTTTCTTT. Protein: CASSLDGGENTEAFF.

The chain couples TRBV19 to TRBJ1-2; 10 positions agree with TRBD1. This CDR3 contains 14 residues. V lost 6 bases to trimming and J lost 5 bases; unmatched junction nucleotides: 6. Germline V gene lookup returns CDR1 LNHDA and CDR2 SQIVND (reference sequence). DNA of the CDR3: TGTGCCAGTAGACAGCCGGGACAGGGGTATGGCTACACCTTC. Amino acids: CASRQPGQGYGYTF.

CDR3 nucleotides: TGTGCCAGCAGTTCGGGACTGTCGGGCCCCTACGAGCAGTACTTC. Translating gives CASSSGLSGPYEQYF. V usage is TRBV28 and J usage is TRBJ2-7; TRBD2 is a possible D gene (6 bases). Deletions cut 4 bases from V and 2 bases from J, with 15 bases between. The CDR3 contains 15 residues. The germline V gene has CDR1 MDHEN and CDR2 SYDVKM.

This clone was seen a few times. This chain connects TRBV5-4 to TRBJ2-5; 7 bases agree with TRBD2. After removal of 4 bases from V and 0 bases from J, the junction contained 9 bases not matched to a gene. This CDR3 is 16 amino acids long. The germline gives CDR1 SGHNT, CDR2 YYREEE (reference sequence). The CDR3 loop reads CASSPTSAMHQETQYF. CDR3 DNA: TGTGCCAGCAGCCCAACTAGCGCTATGCACCAAGAGACCCAGTACTTC.

The DNA for the CDR3 is TGTGCCTGGAAGATAGGACAGGGGGGCGACGAGCAGTACTTC. Translation: CAWKIGQGGDEQYF. V gene TRBV30 combines with J gene TRBJ2-7; 10 nucleotides align to TRBD1. Germline CDR1 GTSNPN, CDR2 SVGIG (reference sequence). CDR3 length equals 14 residues. The trim removed 4 bases at V and 5 bases at J, leaving 8 bases unmatched.

The rearrangement joins TRBV2 to TRBJ1-1; D unclear. CDR3 size: 13 residues. V was shortened by 5 bases and J by 5 bases, with 12 bases between the two germline ends. CDR1 and CDR2 (germline): SNHLY, FYNNEI. In DNA, the CDR3 is TGTGCCAGCAGTTCAGACGACGGGACTGAAGCTTTCTTT. Its translation: CASSSDDGTEAFF. Complete variable domain (other parts from reference TRBV2 and TRBJ1-1): EPEVTQTPSHQVTQMGQEVILRCVPISNHLYFYWYRQILGQKVEFLVSFYNNEISEKSEIFDDQFSVERPDGSNFTLKIRSTKLEDSAMYFCASSSDDGTEAFFGQGTRLTVV.

The rearrangement joins TRBV2 to TRBJ2-7; 8 nucleotides line up with TRBD1. There are 12 residues in the CDR3. Per the germline V gene, CDR1 is SNHLY and CDR2 is FYNNEI. Unmatched junction bases numbered 3, after V lost 6 bases and J lost 5 bases. Written as DNA, the CDR3 is TGTGCCAGCAGGACAGGGGAAGACGAGCAGTACTTC. It encodes CASRTGEDEQYF.

The CDR3 spells CASSAITIIDTEAFF. CDR3 nucleotide sequence: TGTGCCAGCTCAGCAATCACTATCATTGACACTGAAGCTTTCTTT. The V gene is TRBV18, the J gene TRBJ1-1, with no clear D. This CDR3 comprises 15 residues. V lost 5 bases and J 3 bases, leaving 16 bases between the germline ends. Per germline, CDR1 KGHSH and CDR2 LQKENI.

The chain links TRBV14 to TRBJ2-5, with 11 bases that match TRBD1. With 1 base clipped from V and 4 bases from J, the junction kept 5 bases outside the gene matches. The CDR3 has 16 residues. Germline V gene lookup returns CDR1 SGHDN and CDR2 FVKESK. The CDR3 DNA reads TGTGCCAGCAGCCAAGGTCAGGACAGGGGGCGAGAGACCCAGTACTTC. It specifies CASSQGQDRGRETQYF.

The rearrangement uses TRBV5-1 and TRBJ1-4, with a tentative D call TRBD1 (5 bases). CDR1 and CDR2 (germline): SGHRS, YFSETQ. The CDR3 extends over 14 amino acids. With 0 bases removed from V and 6 bases from J, the gap between germline ends came to 9 bases. For the CDR3, the DNA is TGCGCCAGCAGCTTGGTGGGGGGAGATGAAAAACTGTTTTTT. The encoded protein is CASSLVGGDEKLFF.

The chain uses TRBV15 and TRBJ1-2, with 9 bases that match TRBD1. The ends lost 0 bases at V and 1 base at J; junction bases unmatched: 6. Germline-derived CDR1 and CDR2 are LNHNV and YYDKDF (reference sequence). The CDR3 contains 17 residues. The CDR3 loop is CATSRDRGTGLNYGYTF. The CDR3 nucleotides read TGTGCCACCAGCAGAGATAGAGGGACAGGGCTTAACTATGGCTACACCTTC.

This clone is a singleton in its sample. V gene TRBV30 combines with J gene TRBJ2-3; 8 positions agree with TRBD2. Per germline, CDR1 GTSNPN and CDR2 SVGIG (reference sequence). V lost 2 bases, J lost 3 bases, and 4 bases stayed unmatched. CDR3 length equals 14 residues. The CDR3 region has the DNA TGTGCCTGGAGTCGGGGGGGCGAGACAGATACGCAGTATTTT. Its translation is CAWSRGGETDTQYF. Full variable domain (missing parts from reference TRBV30 and TRBJ2-3): SQTIHQWPATLVQPVGSPLSLECTVEGTSNPNLYWYRQAAGRGLQLLFYSVGIGQISSEVPQNLSASRPQDRQFILSSKKLLLSDSGFYLCAWSRGGETDTQYFGPGTRLTVL.

The genes are TRBV4-3 and TRBJ2-2; D remains ambiguous. The CDR3 runs 14 residues. V was shortened by 0 bases and J by 2 bases, with 4 bases between the two germline ends. CDR1 LGHNA and CDR2 YSLEER come from the germline V gene. In nucleotides, the CDR3 is TGCGCCAGCAGCCAAGATGGCAACACCGGGGAGCTGTTTTTT. The encoded protein is CASSQDGNTGELFF.

This chain joins TRBV5-4 and TRBJ1-6, with a possible D match to TRBD1 (5 bases). V was shortened by 3 bases and J by 9 bases, with 19 bases between the two germline ends. CDR3 length: 16 residues. Germline loops: CDR1 SGHNT, CDR2 YYREEE (reference sequence). The chain's CDR3 is CASSSIGSGHGSPLHF. The CDR3 DNA reads as TGTGCCAGCAGCTCGATCGGGTCAGGGCATGGTTCACCCCTCCACTTT. Supplemented by reference TRBV5-4 and TRBJ1-6, the full variable domain reads ETGVTQSPTHLIKTRGQQVTLRCSSQSGHNTVSWYQQALGQGPQFIFQYYREEENGRGNFPPRFSGLQFPNYSSELNVNALELDDSALYLCASSSIGSGHGSPLHFGNGTRLTVT.

This clone was counted only a few times. The rearrangement joins TRBV18 to TRBJ2-5, with TRBD2 matching 11 bases. Germline CDR1 reads KGHSH; CDR2 reads LQKENI. The CDR3 spans 16 residues. Trimming at V came to 3 bases and at J to 2 bases, leaving 5 bases not matched to a gene. CDR3 nucleotides: TGTGCCAGCTCACCCGTTCGACTAGCGGGACAAGAGACCCAGTACTTC. Translated, it gives CASSPVRLAGQETQYF.

The genes are TRBV4-1 and TRBJ2-2, with TRBD1 identical over 8 bases. Trimming at V came to 1 base and at J to 10 bases, leaving 8 bases not matched to a gene. Germline CDR1 and CDR2: MGHRA and YSYEKL. CDR3 size: 15 residues. The CDR3 coding sequence is TGCGCCAGCAGCCAAGGGACAGGGATTTTGGAGGAGCTGTTTTTT. Residues: CASSQGTGILEELFF.

The chain links TRBV12-5 to TRBJ1-1; D is possibly TRBD1 (5 bases). Germline V gives CDR1 LGHNT, CDR2 FRNRAP. This CDR3 is 14 amino acids long. V shed 1 base and J shed 0 bases, with 6 bases lying between them. The CDR3 loop is CASGLGQMNTEAFF. The CDR3 DNA sequence: TGTGCTAGTGGTTTGGGACAGATGAACACTGAAGCTTTCTTT.